This passage covers 13 T cell receptor beta chains from one sample sequenced in a study of cytomegalovirus exposure and HLA in healthy donors. Clones were read by immunoSEQ multiplex PCR, and TCRdb kept only the in-frame ones, dropping some. Seen here are about 160,000 clones, about 90% observed once, and the top ten hold 3%. Sequencing was done on a sample of PBMCs. Receptors were obtained from a young woman in good health and CMV-seropositive.

In this sample, this clone turned up a few times. This chain links TRBV5-1 with TRBJ1-1; 9 bases are shared with TRBD1. The ends lost 4 bases at V and 0 bases at J; junction bases unmatched: 16. Germline CDR1 reads SGHRS; CDR2 reads YFSETQ. This CDR3 spans 19 amino acids. The CDR3 DNA is TGCGCCAGCAGCAAAGGGACAGGGCTTGGGAAGACGATGAACACTGAAGCTTTCTTT. It translates to CASSKGTGLGKTMNTEAFF.

This clone was recorded once. The CDR3 reads CASSPGLAGEYEQYF. The DNA of the CDR3 is TGTGCCAGCAGCCCGGGACTAGCGGGAGAGTACGAGCAGTACTTC. The chain combines TRBV7-9 with TRBJ2-7; 14 bases agree with TRBD2. V was clipped by 5 bases and J by 4 bases; unmatched bases: 4. Germline V gene data show CDR1 as SEHNR and CDR2 as FQNEAQ (reference sequence). This CDR3 is built from 15 residues.

The V and J genes are TRBV15 and TRBJ1-1; D is unclear. Germline values: CDR1 LNHNV, CDR2 YYDKDF (reference sequence). V was shortened by 4 bases and J by 8 bases, with 17 bases between the two germline ends. The CDR3 spans 14 residues. DNA for the CDR3: TGTGCCACCAGCACTTCCATTCGGGGAACAGAAGCTTTCTTT. It specifies CATSTSIRGTEAFF.

This chain joins TRBV11-2 and TRBJ1-2; tentatively, D is TRBD1 (6 bases). V was shortened by 1 base and J by 8 bases, with 14 bases between the two germline ends. This CDR3 has 14 amino acids. Germline CDR1 is SGHAT and CDR2 is FQNNGV. The CDR3 reads CASSLAAGERGYTF. CDR3 DNA sequence: TGTGCCAGCAGCTTAGCGGCAGGGGAACGGGGCTACACCTTC.

V usage is TRBV7-7 and J usage is TRBJ2-1, with 8 bases matching TRBD2. The CDR3 spans 16 residues. Germline assignment: CDR1 SSHAT and CDR2 FNYEAQ (reference sequence). With V trimmed by 5 bases and J by 1 base, 7 bases remained unmatched. The CDR3 loop reads CASSPQSGGSYNEQFF. The CDR3 DNA follows: TGTGCCAGCAGCCCCCAGTCGGGGGGGTCCTACAATGAGCAGTTCTTC.

The rearrangement uses TRBV5-1 and TRBJ2-5; the D is unclear. The CDR3 has 11 residues. Germline V gene lookup returns CDR1 SGHRS and CDR2 YFSETQ. The ends were cut back, 4 bases at V and 2 bases at J, with 3 bases in the middle. The CDR3 loop reads CASSQQETQYF. The CDR3 nucleotides read TGCGCCAGCAGCCAGCAAGAGACCCAGTACTTC.

Only one count was recorded for this clone. The gene calls are TRBV6-1 and TRBJ2-7, with TRBD1 matching 9 bases. V was pared by 6 bases and J by 4 bases, with 4 bases of the junction left unmatched. Germline V gene data show CDR1 as MNHNS and CDR2 as SASEGT. This CDR3 has 13 residues. The CDR3 DNA sequence: TGTGCCAGCAGCCGGGACAGGGCTTACGAGCAGTACTTC. Encoded protein: CASSRDRAYEQYF.

This chain links TRBV7-8 with TRBJ1-3; TRBD1 aligns across 9 bases. V lost 5 bases, J lost 2 bases, and 4 bases stayed unmatched. The CDR3 totals 15 residues. Germline-derived CDR1 and CDR2 are SGHVS and FQNEAQ. CDR3 bases: TGTGCCAGCAGCACGAGGGACAGGGCTGGAAACACCATATATTTT. It encodes CASSTRDRAGNTIYF.

The sample holds one count of this clone. This rearrangement joins TRBV23-1 to TRBJ1-5; 8 bases fit TRBD1. TRBV23-1 is an ORF, with its function uncertain. With 4 bases clipped from V and 2 bases from J, the junction kept 13 bases outside the gene matches. The CDR3 has 18 residues. DNA of the CDR3: TGCGCCAGCAGTCCCTCCGGACAGGGTAAAGATGGCAATCAGCCCCAGCATTTT. Its translation is CASSPSGQGKDGNQPQHF.

J is TRBJ1-1 and V is TRBV30; D unclear. Trimming removed 5 bases at V and 0 bases at J, with 10 bases between. Germline V gene sequence: CDR1 GTSNPN, CDR2 SVGIG (reference sequence). This CDR3 comprises 13 residues. The CDR3: CAWGRGMNTEAFF. The CDR3 nucleotides are TGTGCCTGGGGACGGGGAATGAACACTGAAGCTTTCTTT.

The chain combines TRBV19 with TRBJ2-7; 10 bases are shared with TRBD1. Germline lookup yields CDR1 LNHDA and CDR2 SQIVND (reference sequence). The CDR3 loop spans 15 amino acids. After removal of 5 bases from V and 8 bases from J, the junction contained 12 bases not matched to a gene. The CDR3 is CASSPSDRGYTKQYF. In DNA form, the CDR3 reads TGTGCCAGTAGTCCTTCGGACAGGGGGTACACGAAGCAGTACTTC.

The J gene is TRBJ2-7, the V gene TRBV6-1, with D tentatively TRBD2 (6 bases). CDR1 MNHNS and CDR2 SASEGT come from the germline V gene. Trimming took off 2 bases at V and 3 bases at J, with 14 bases between the two ends. This CDR3 region has 15 residues. This CDR3 reads CASSEWERVSYEQYF. CDR3 nucleotides: TGTGCCAGCAGTGAATGGGAGCGGGTGAGCTACGAGCAGTACTTC.

The rearrangement links TRBV28 to TRBJ2-1; 10 bases align to TRBD2. This CDR3 region has 16 residues. Germline-derived CDR1 and CDR2 are MDHEN and SYDVKM. The V segment lost 5 bases and the J segment 8 bases; nucleotides outside the gene matches: 12. CDR3 nucleotide sequence: TGTGCCAGCAGTGAAAGAGCTAGCGGGAGTTGGGATGAGCAGTTCTTC. This translates into CASSERASGSWDEQFF.